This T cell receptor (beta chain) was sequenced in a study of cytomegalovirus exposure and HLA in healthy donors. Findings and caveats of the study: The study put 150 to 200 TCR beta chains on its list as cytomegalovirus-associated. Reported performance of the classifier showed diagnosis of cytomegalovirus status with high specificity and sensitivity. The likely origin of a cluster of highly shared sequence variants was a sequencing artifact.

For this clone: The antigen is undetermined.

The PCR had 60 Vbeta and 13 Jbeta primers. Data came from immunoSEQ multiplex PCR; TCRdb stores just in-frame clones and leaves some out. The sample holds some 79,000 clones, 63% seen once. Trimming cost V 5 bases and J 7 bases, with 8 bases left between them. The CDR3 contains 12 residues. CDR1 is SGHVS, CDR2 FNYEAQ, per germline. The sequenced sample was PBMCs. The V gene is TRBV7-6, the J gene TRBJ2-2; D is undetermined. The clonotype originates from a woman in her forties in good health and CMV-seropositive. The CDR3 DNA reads TGTGCCAGCAGCATTCTTAACGGGGAGCTGTTTTTT. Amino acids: CASSILNGELFF.